The following is a T cell receptor beta chain sequence with its context. Its specificity is unknown. These data originate in a study of T cells in localized non-small cell lung cancer. The assay was immunoSEQ multiplex PCR, and TCRdb's table has in-frame clones only and misses some. The sample contains 70,000 to 100,000 clones, around 80% of which appear only once. Whole-study results and caveats: Uninvolved adjacent lung had higher T cell clonality than tumor and all other tissues. Median around 60 top-100 tumor clones were shared with paired adjacent lung. Because researchers sequenced only one region of the tumor, heterogeneity is still possible.

Germline V CDR1 and CDR2: MNHEY, SMNVEV (reference sequence). There are 13 residues in the CDR3. The V and J ends lost 8 bases and 2 bases respectively, with 9 bases between them. Specimen: peripheral blood, collected before any cancer treatment. The receptor was derived from a female donor of 60 years or more with stage I lung adenocarcinoma. V usage is TRBV27 and J usage is TRBJ2-2; no definite D call. CDR3 loop: CASRRINTGELFF. In DNA form, the CDR3 reads TGTGCCAGCCGCCGGATAAACACCGGGGAGCTGTTTTTT.